Listed here are 2 T cell receptor beta chains from one sample, sequenced in a study of tumor and adjacent non-tumor tissue in lung cancer (dated by TCRdb to 2017 to 2018). Receptor libraries were prepared by multiplex PCR. The instrument was an Illumina HiSeq 2500. TCRbeta libraries were constructed through three rounds of nested PCR with primers (Table S4) according to protocols adapted from ARM-PCR. The public reads were run again by TCRdb, first through fastp at Q25 and then through MiXCR, and only productive beta chains were kept. Records with the same CDR3 protein are collapsed into one entry carrying the most frequent genes and DNA. The table for this sample lists tens of thousands of distinct CDR3 sequences; about 61% of them were counted only once. Under 35% of the sample rests with the top ten. RNA was isolated from bulk unsorted tissue, and RNA quality was assessed with a NanoDrop ND-1000 and an Agilent 2100. Normal lung samples were distant non-tumor tissue taken more than 3 cm from the tumor edge.

Sequencing was done on a sample of distant non-tumor lung tissue. Receptor source: a man aged 65 to 79 with non-small cell lung cancer.

In regard to this clonotype: The CDR3 carries no conserved terminal phenylalanine or tryptophan, so it likely arises from a read error. The chain recombines TRBV5-1 with TRBJ2-5, with 9 nucleotides matching TRBD1. The CDR3 spans 15 residues. V shed 2 bases and J 4 bases; nucleotides not matched to a gene: 6. Germline V gene data show CDR1 as SGHRS and CDR2 as YFSETQ. CDR3 loop: CASSFSDRGTETQYS. As DNA, the CDR3 is TGCGCCAGCAGCTTCTCGGACAGGGGCACAGAGACCCAGTACTCC.

Worth noting for this clonotype: A much larger clone is a single base away; this may be a read error. The chain carries TRBV12-3 or TRBV12-4 and TRBJ2-5, with TRBD2 identical over 13 bases. CDR3 size: 18 residues. V dropped 2 bases and J dropped 1; count of bases not matched to a gene: 7. Here the CDR3 DNA reads TGTGCCAGCAGTTTAAGACTAGCGGGGGGCCGCGTCCAAGAGACCCAGTACTTC. It translates to CASSLRLAGGRVQETQYF.